This paragraph reports one T cell receptor beta chain. This sample was included in a study of CD8 T cells in Susac syndrome. An input of roughly 0.5 to 1 ug of RNA was subjected to reverse transcription using random hexamers. Amplification of TCR beta CDR3 used immunoSEQ multiplex PCR across 54 Vbeta and 13 Jbeta. MiXCR, applied by TCRdb to the immunoSEQ multiplex PCR reads, yields one record per CDR3 protein. The data hold about 200,000 distinct CDR3 sequences, with roughly 94% observed a single time. Trimming pared 7 bases from V and 3 bases from J, leaving 16 bases between. The CDR3 is made up of 15 amino acids. Germline assignment: CDR1 SGHRS and CDR2 YFSETQ.

The sample consisted of CD4+ T cells from PBMCs. This sequence originates from a human donor with multiple sclerosis. The V and J genes are TRBV5-1 and TRBJ2-2; no reliable D call. The CDR3 region is CASATRKTDTGELFF. DNA of the CDR3: TGCGCCAGCGCAACCAGGAAAACGGACACCGGGGAGCTGTTTTTT.